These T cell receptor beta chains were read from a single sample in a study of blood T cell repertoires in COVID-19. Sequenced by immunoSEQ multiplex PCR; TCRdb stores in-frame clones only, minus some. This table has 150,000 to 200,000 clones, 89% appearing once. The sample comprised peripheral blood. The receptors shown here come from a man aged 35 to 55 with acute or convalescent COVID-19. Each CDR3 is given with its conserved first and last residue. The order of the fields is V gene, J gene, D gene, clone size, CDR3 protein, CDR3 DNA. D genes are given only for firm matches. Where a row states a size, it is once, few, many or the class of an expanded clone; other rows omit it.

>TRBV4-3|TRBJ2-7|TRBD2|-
CASSQGLAGVYEQYF
TGCGCCAGCAGCCAAGGACTAGCGGGGGTCTACGAGCAGTACTTC
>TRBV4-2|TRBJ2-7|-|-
CASSQDPLDYEQYF
TGTGCCAGCAGCCAAGATCCCCTAGACTACGAGCAGTACTTC
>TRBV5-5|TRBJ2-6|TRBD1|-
CASSLSRGQAGANVLTF
TGTGCCAGCAGCTTGAGCAGGGGGCAAGCTGGGGCCAACGTCCTGACTTTC
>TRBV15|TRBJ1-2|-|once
CATSPTRAQGYTF
TGTGCCACCAGCCCCACCAGGGCTCAAGGCTACACCTTC
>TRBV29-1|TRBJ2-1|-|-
CSVTGYNEQFF
TGCAGCGTTACAGGTTACAATGAGCAGTTCTTC
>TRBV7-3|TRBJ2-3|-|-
CASSLGGLGDTQYF
TGTGCCAGCAGCTTAGGAGGTTTGGGAGATACGCAGTATTTT
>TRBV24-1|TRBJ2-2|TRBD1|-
CATMDRPNTGELFF
TGTGCCACAATGGACAGGCCGAACACCGGGGAGCTGTTTTTT
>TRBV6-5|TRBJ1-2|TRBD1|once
CASSQGTAYGYTF
TGTGCCAGCAGCCAAGGGACAGCTTATGGCTACACCTTC
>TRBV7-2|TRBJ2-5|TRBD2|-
CASSLARGGGSRETQYF
TGTGCCAGCAGCTTAGCGCGAGGCGGGGGTAGTAGGGAGACCCAGTACTTC
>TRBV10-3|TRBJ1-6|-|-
CAIRSLAPNSPLHF
TGTGCCATTAGAAGTCTCGCCCCCAATTCACCCCTCCACTTT
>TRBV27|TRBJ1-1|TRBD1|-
CASSSMTGIGNTEAFF
TGTGCCAGCAGTTCCATGACAGGGATAGGCAACACTGAAGCTTTCTTT
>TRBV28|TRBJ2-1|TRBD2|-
CASTHLRGASYNEQFF
TGTGCCAGCACCCATCTGCGGGGGGCCTCCTACAATGAGCAGTTCTTC
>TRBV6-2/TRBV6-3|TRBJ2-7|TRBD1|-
CASSKDRGLLYEQYF
TGTGCCAGCAGTAAGGACAGGGGGCTCTTGTACGAGCAGTACTTC
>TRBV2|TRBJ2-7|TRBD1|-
CASSEISGQGIVHEQYF
TGTGCCAGCAGTGAGATAAGCGGACAGGGGATAGTCCACGAGCAGTACTTC
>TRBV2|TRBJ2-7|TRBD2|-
CASSELAGYEQYF
TGTGCCAGCAGTGAACTAGCGGGCTACGAGCAGTACTTC
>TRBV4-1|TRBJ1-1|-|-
CASSQGGDEAFF
TGCGCCAGCAGCCAAGGGGGGGATGAAGCTTTCTTT
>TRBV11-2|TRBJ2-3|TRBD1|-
CASSQGQFKPSTDTQYF
TGTGCCAGCAGCCAGGGACAGTTCAAACCTAGCACAGATACGCAGTATTTT
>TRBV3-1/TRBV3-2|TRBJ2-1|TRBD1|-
CASSPDRDSYNEQFF
TGTGCCAGCAGCCCGGACAGGGACTCCTACAATGAGCAGTTCTTC
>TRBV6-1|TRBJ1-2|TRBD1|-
CASSEAYRGLSYGYTF
TGTGCCAGCAGTGAAGCTTACAGGGGGCTTAGCTATGGCTACACCTTC
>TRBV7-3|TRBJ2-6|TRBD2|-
CASRGGAGTSSGANVLTF
TGTGCCAGCAGGGGAGGGGCAGGGACCAGCTCTGGGGCCAACGTCCTGACTTTC
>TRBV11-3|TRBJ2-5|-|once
CASSFRIQETQYF
TGTGCCAGCAGCTTCAGAATCCAAGAGACCCAGTACTTC
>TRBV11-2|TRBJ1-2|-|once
CASSSPEQGKYGYTF
TGTGCCAGCAGCTCCCCGGAGCAGGGGAAATATGGCTACACCTTC
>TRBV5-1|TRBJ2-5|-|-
CASSLQVHVQETQYF
TGCGCCAGCAGCTTACAGGTCCATGTGCAAGAGACCCAGTACTTC
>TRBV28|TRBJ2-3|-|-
CASSQPPPRLHSTDTQYF
TGTGCCAGCAGCCAGCCCCCGCCTAGGCTCCATAGCACAGATACGCAGTATTTT